The clone carrying this T cell receptor (beta chain) was counted a few times. Next came a second PCR, run for roughly 6 to 11 cycles, which used a sample-barcoded 5' primer along with a J-beta primer mix. In TCRdb, the 5' RACE reads were re-called with MiXCR into one record per CDR3 protein. The table includes hundreds of thousands of distinct CDR3 sequences, around 21% detected once. The data are from a study of blood T cells in healthy people across ages. V was clipped by 2 bases and J by 4 bases; unmatched bases: 7. The CDR3 spans 17 residues. In germline, CDR1 is KGHSH, CDR2 LQKENI. Sequencing was done on a sample of blood. The J gene is TRBJ2-1, the V gene TRBV18; 11 nucleotides align to TRBD2. The receptor comes from a man aged 65 to 79 in good health. This chain's CDR3 is CASSPSRGTSGYNEQFF. The CDR3 nucleotides are TGTGCCAGCTCACCATCTCGCGGGACTAGCGGTTACAATGAGCAGTTCTTC.